At least ten counts were recorded for the clone carrying this T cell receptor beta chain. V was trimmed by 1 base and J by 6 bases, leaving 15 bases between them. This CDR3 comprises 14 residues. The germline V gene has CDR1 DFQATT and CDR2 SNEGSKA (reference sequence). The sample is drawn from a study of T cells in Graves' hyperthyroidism and ophthalmopathy. The CDR3 regions of TCR beta were amplified from RNA transcripts. Carried out on the TCR CDR3, a first-round RT-PCR used the HTBI primer set. MiXCR, run by TCRdb on the multiplex PCR reads, gives a single entry per CDR3 protein. Of 95,000 to 110,000 distinct CDR3 sequences in the sample, approximately 48% were seen once.

The chain combines TRBV20-1 with TRBJ1-2; the D is unclear. The clonotype was recovered from a man in his forties or fifties with Graves' hyperthyroidism. The sequenced sample was blood. DNA of the CDR3: TGCAGTGCTAGAGTTTCGACGGCAGCTGATGGCTACACCTTC. This translates into CSARVSTAADGYTF.